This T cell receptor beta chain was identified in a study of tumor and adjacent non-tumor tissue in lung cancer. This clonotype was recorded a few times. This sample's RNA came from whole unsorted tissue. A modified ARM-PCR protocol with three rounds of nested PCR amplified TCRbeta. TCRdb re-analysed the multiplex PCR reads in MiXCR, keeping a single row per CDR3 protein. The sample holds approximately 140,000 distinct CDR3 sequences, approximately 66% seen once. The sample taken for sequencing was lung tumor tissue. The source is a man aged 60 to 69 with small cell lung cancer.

The chain's CDR3 is CSAWGPTGFEQFF. CDR3 sequence (DNA): TGCAGTGCTTGGGGGCCTACCGGTTTTGAGCAGTTCTTC. The chain couples TRBV20-1 to TRBJ2-1; D might be TRBD1 (6 bases). V was shortened by 5 bases and J by 9 bases, with 17 bases between the two germline ends. The CDR3 totals 13 residues. CDR1 DFQATT and CDR2 SNEGSKA come from the germline V gene (reference sequence).